This T cell receptor (beta chain) was sequenced for a study of OX40 agonist ivuxolimab in advanced cancers. The wider study: Patients with prior anti-PD-1, anti-PD-L1 or anti-CTLA-4 therapy were eligible; 40% had some. Whole-study results and caveats: CD4+ T cells averaged fewer expanded clones than CD8+ T cells. The study found among the lowest clonal expansion in partial responders at 0.1-3.0 mg/kg.

Using immunoSEQ multiplex PCR, the repertoire was profiled, and TCRdb retains in-frame clones only, with some absent. This table holds 26,000 or so clones, around 75% found once. Trimming pared 0 bases from V and 4 bases from J, leaving 7 bases between. Germline V CDR1 and CDR2: SGHRS, YFSETQ. This CDR3 has 14 residues. Patients were ineligible given autoimmune disease history or systemic immunosuppression. This clone was found a few times. No antigen is known for it. The rearrangement uses TRBV5-1 and TRBJ1-4; D is undetermined. This sample comprised CD4+ or CD8+ T cells sorted from blood, obtained in a trial of the OX40 agonist ivuxolimab. The sequence derives from an adult with an advanced solid tumor such as melanoma, head and neck, liver or kidney cancer. The CDR3, as DNA: TGCGCCAGCAGCTTGGCAGGCTATAATGAAAAACTGTTTTTT. Encoded protein: CASSLAGYNEKLFF.